What follows describes a single TCR beta chain. Its antigen remains unknown. The CDR3 has 14 residues. Germline CDR1 and CDR2: MNHEY and SVGAGI. Trimming took 5 bases from V and 5 from J, leaving 15 bases between them. These data come from a study of tumor-infiltrating lymphocytes in primary liver carcinoma. On the study more broadly: Sample yields of productive TCRbeta reads, ranging from roughly 3.65 to 7.13 million, were similar across tissue types. General study points: It was tumor-adjacent and tumor-blood pairs that overlapped less than tumor region pairs did.

Blood RNA originated from unsorted whole blood, with germline DNA additionally extracted. Infection with HBV was chronic in patients; they were treatment-naive. Collected before surgery were about 4 milliliters of peripheral blood. Total RNA (approximately 0.5 ug) served as template for TCR beta cDNA synthesis primed by a constant-region primer. Three nested multiplex PCR rounds, a slightly modified ARM-PCR method, built the TCR beta libraries. Researchers ran the first two PCR rounds for roughly 10 cycles each with TRBV1-TRBV30 forward primers and a C-beta reverse primer. TCRdb passed the multiplex PCR reads through MiXCR, listing each CDR3 protein once. Among around 170,000 distinct CDR3 sequences listed, roughly 60% were seen once.

The genes are TRBV6-5 and TRBJ2-5; D may be TRBD2 (7 bases). Input material: peripheral blood. This sequence was found in a man aged 40-50 years with primary liver carcinoma and hepatitis B virus infection. The CDR3 loop reads CASSRGAREETQYF. The CDR3 DNA is TGTGCCAGCAGTCGGGGGGCGCGGGAGGAGACCCAGTACTTC.